The present T cell receptor (beta chain) was sequenced within a study of blood T cell repertoires in COVID-19. Sequencing used immunoSEQ multiplex PCR; TCRdb keeps in-frame clones, though not all of them. The sample records about 63,000 clones, approximately 88% being singletons. The count of this clone is one. Germline CDR1 is SQVTM and CDR2 is ANQGSEA. V gave up 5 bases and J gave up 1 base; unmatched junction bases: 12. The CDR3 spans 18 residues. V usage is TRBV29-1 and J usage is TRBJ2-1, with TRBD2 matching over 12 bases. The sequence derives from a human donor in a cohort sampled during active COVID-19. The sample was peripheral blood. CDR3 in amino acids: CSVMFLAGGGGSYNEQFF. CDR3 DNA sequence: TGCAGCGTTATGTTTCTAGCGGGAGGGGGTGGGTCCTACAATGAGCAGTTCTTC.